This TCR beta chain was found in a study of shared clonotypes between healthy human individuals. Study-wide findings and caveats: Compared with memory subsets, naive subsets generally had larger estimated richness.

A remark on this clone: The antigen is undetermined.

Germline V gives CDR1 SGDLS, CDR2 YYNGEE. Trimming cost V 4 bases and J 5 bases, with 16 bases left between them. The CDR3 extends over 15 amino acids. Sequencing was performed with immunoSEQ multiplex PCR; in TCRdb, only in-frame clones are kept and a portion is missing. Of around 1,900,000 clones in the sample, 93% were seen once. Terminally differentiated effector memory CD45RA+ cells were excluded by CCR7 positive selection of CD45RO-negative cells. This receptor was identified in a man aged 18-30 years in good health. Some clones in this sample may be carry-over from other donors' samples. The sequenced material came from naive CD8+ T cells from PBMCs. The genes are TRBV9 and TRBJ1-3, with unresolved D. CDR3 in DNA: TGTGCCAGCAGCTCATCGGGTCTTGGGAGAAACACCATATATTTT. Translated: CASSSSGLGRNTIYF.